The 25 T cell receptor beta chains presented below share a single source sample, sequenced in a study of human T cells and chemical hapten exposure (dated by TCRdb to about 2021). According to the study, the label for this sample's time point signals: patch test 1, 2 weeks after DPC sensitization. The label giving this sample's treatment or condition can be read as: therapeutic diphenylcyclopropenone sensitization with weekly scalp DPC. Libraries were prepared through RACE. The run used a NextSeq 500. TCRdb passed the public sequencing reads through fastp at Q25 and MiXCR, retaining productive beta sequences. For every CDR3 protein sequence, its rows merge into one entry that carries the most common genes and DNA. The sample records about 69,000 distinct CDR3 sequences, more than 30% of which are singletons. The top ten hold about 8.1% of the sample. This specimen was whole blood, taken in connection with sensitization to the hapten diphenylcyclopropenone (DPC). These TCRs come from a man in his forties with alopecia areata. Some clones in this sample may be carry-over from other donors' samples.

The chain joins TRBV11-2 to TRBJ2-7; TRBD2 is a possible D gene (5 bases). Germline CDR1 SGHAT, CDR2 FQNNGV. V was trimmed by 5 bases and J by 2 bases, leaving 13 bases between them. The CDR3 totals 14 residues. CDR3 nucleotide sequence: TGTGCCAGCAGCCCCGTAGCGACAACCTACGAGCAGTACTTC. Protein product: CASSPVATTYEQYF.

This clonotype was seen more than once but under ten times. V is TRBV9 and J is TRBJ2-7; the D call may be TRBD1 or TRBD2 (5 bases each). The CDR3 covers 13 residues. The V gene's germline CDR1 is SGDLS and CDR2 YYNGEE. The germline V and J ends were trimmed by 2 bases and 6 bases, with 12 bases remaining between them. The CDR3 DNA reads TGTGCCAGCAGCGTTACCGGGACGGGCGAGCAGTACTTC. It is translated as CASSVTGTGEQYF.

The chain carries TRBV7-3 and TRBJ2-2; TRBD1 agrees at 7 bases. The ends lost 2 bases at V and 7 bases at J; junction bases unmatched: 7. CDR1 and CDR2 (germline): SGHTA, FQGTGA. The CDR3 sequence is 15 residues long. The CDR3 nucleotides read TGTGCCAGCAGCTTACAGGGGGTGATTGACGGGGAGCTGTTTTTT. The encoded protein is CASSLQGVIDGELFF.

This chain uses TRBV12-3 or TRBV12-4 with TRBJ2-2, with a possible D match to TRBD1 (6 bases). The CDR3 spans 15 residues. V was trimmed by 6 bases and J by 4 bases, leaving 15 bases between them. The chain's CDR3 is CASSLIQGFTGELFF. CDR3 nucleotide sequence: TGTGCCAGCAGCCTCATACAGGGTTTCACCGGGGAGCTGTTTTTT.

By share, this clonotype counts as medium-sized (0.01 to 0.1%). The chain combines TRBV7-2 with TRBJ2-5; TRBD1 might be the D (5 bases). This CDR3 is 14 amino acids long. Trimming removed 3 bases at V and 0 bases at J, with 8 bases between. Germline CDR1 SGHTA, CDR2 FQGNSA. The DNA for the CDR3 is TGTGCCAGCAGCTTCGACAGCAACCAAGAGACCCAGTACTTC. Amino acid sequence: CASSFDSNQETQYF.

This chain uses TRBV19 with TRBJ2-5; D gene unclear. The V gene's germline CDR1 is LNHDA and CDR2 SQIVND (reference sequence). Trimming took off 2 bases at V and 2 bases at J, with 6 bases between the two ends. The CDR3 sequence is 13 residues long. The CDR3 region has the DNA TGTGCCAGTAGTATACTTGGTCAAGAGACCCAGTACTTC. It is translated as CASSILGQETQYF. Combining the CDR3 with reference TRBV19 and TRBJ2-5 gives the whole variable domain DGGITQSPKYLFRKEGQNVTLSCEQNLNHDAMYWYRQDPGQGLRLIYYSQIVNDFQKGDIAEGYSVSREKKESFPLTVTSAQKNPTAFYLCASSILGQETQYFGPGTRLLVL.

V usage is TRBV11-2 and J usage is TRBJ2-1; no clear D. The germline V gene encodes CDR1 SGHAT and CDR2 FQNNGV. Trimming left V 5 bases short and J 10 bases short, with 9 bases between. CDR3 length: 11 residues. CDR3 bases: TGTGCCAGCAGCCCAAACCTAGAGCAGTTCTTC. The encoded protein is CASSPNLEQFF.

The chain uses TRBV5-1 and TRBJ1-1; D gene unclear. The CDR3 spans 15 residues. The V gene's germline CDR1 is SGHRS and CDR2 YFSETQ. Trimming left V 3 bases short and J 1 base short, with 13 bases between. This CDR3 is CASSSQLTANTEAFF. In DNA form, the CDR3 reads TGCGCCAGCAGCTCTCAATTAACAGCGAACACTGAAGCTTTCTTT.

The sample holds a few counts of this clonotype. J is TRBJ2-1 and V is TRBV6-2 or TRBV6-3; 8 nucleotides match TRBD2. In germline, CDR1 is MNHEY, CDR2 SVGEGT. Trimming removed 4 bases from V and 0 bases from J; junction bases left unmatched: 17. There are 20 residues in the CDR3. In DNA, the CDR3 is TGTGCCAGCAGTTTTCCAGCGGGAGAGTCGACCTACACCTCCTACAATGAGCAGTTCTTC. It codes for CASSFPAGESTYTSYNEQFF.

This clonotype was detected only once. The rearrangement links TRBV29-1 to TRBJ1-1; D not resolved. This CDR3 spans 12 amino acids. Deletions cut 6 bases from V and 6 bases from J, with 14 bases between. Germline V gene data show CDR1 as SQVTM and CDR2 as ANQGSEA. The CDR3 DNA reads TGCAGCGTAGGGCTCCGAAGGGCTGAAGCTTTCTTT. Translating it yields CSVGLRRAEAFF.

This chain uses TRBV11-2 with TRBJ2-3; 7 nucleotides agree with TRBD2. CDR1 is SGHAT, CDR2 FQNNGV, per germline. Trimming at V came to 3 bases and at J to 6 bases, leaving 9 bases not matched to a gene. There are 15 residues in the CDR3. CDR3 DNA: TGTGCCAGCAGCTTGGGGGGAGGGCCACTCGATACGCAGTATTTT. This encodes CASSLGGGPLDTQYF.

The V and J genes are TRBV18 and TRBJ2-2; 8 nucleotides line up with TRBD2. CDR1 is KGHSH, CDR2 LQKENI, per germline. The V segment lost 3 bases and the J segment 0 bases; nucleotides outside the gene matches: 3. There are 16 residues in the CDR3. The CDR3 protein is CASSPSSGSNTGELFF. For the CDR3, the DNA is TGTGCCAGCTCACCCTCTAGCGGGTCGAACACCGGGGAGCTGTTTTTT.

The count of this clonotype is one. The rearrangement uses TRBV20-1 and TRBJ1-4; no firm D call. The CDR3 spans 15 residues. Germline V CDR1 and CDR2: DFQATT, SNEGSKA (reference sequence). V was trimmed by 0 bases and J by 0 bases, leaving 8 bases between them. The CDR3 reads CSARDGGSTNEKLFF. In DNA, the CDR3 is TGCAGTGCTAGAGATGGAGGGTCAACTAATGAAAAACTGTTTTTT.

The V call is TRBV6-5, the J call TRBJ2-5; TRBD2 aligns across 8 bases. CDR1 MNHEY and CDR2 SVGAGI come from the germline V gene. This CDR3 has 15 amino acids. V was clipped by 0 bases and J by 5 bases; unmatched bases: 5. The CDR3 DNA sequence: TGTGCCAGCAGTTACTCGATGACGGGAGGGGAGACCCAGTACTTC. Amino acids: CASSYSMTGGETQYF.

This clonotype was detected only once. This rearrangement joins TRBV21-1 to TRBJ2-1. TRBV21-1 is a recognized pseudogene. This CDR3 contains 16 residues. The CDR3 bases are TGTGCCAGCAGCAAAGAAAAAGGGAAATCCTACAATGAGCAGTTCTTC. Its protein product is CASSKEKGKSYNEQFF.

J is TRBJ2-1 and V is TRBV28, with 8 bases lining up with TRBD1. Germline assignment: CDR1 MDHEN and CDR2 SYDVKM. CDR3 length equals 16 residues. Trimming removed 5 bases from V and 7 bases from J; junction bases left unmatched: 13. Here the CDR3 DNA reads TGTGCCAGCAGTACACGGACAGGGAGGACGGGGAATGAGCAGTTCTTC. Translating gives CASSTRTGRTGNEQFF.

This clonotype appeared a few times. J is TRBJ1-5 and V is TRBV20-1; 7 bases are shared with TRBD1. This CDR3 is built from 14 residues. The germline V gene has CDR1 DFQATT and CDR2 SNEGSKA (reference sequence). V shed 6 bases and J 2 bases; nucleotides not matched to a gene: 7. The CDR3 bases are TGCAGTGCCCTGGGACAGATCGGCAATCAGCCCCAGCATTTT. This codes for CSALGQIGNQPQHF.

In its sample, this clonotype was seen a few times. This chain connects TRBV12-3 or TRBV12-4 to TRBJ1-5, with a tentative D call TRBD1 (6 bases). The CDR3 runs 18 residues. V was shortened by 6 bases and J by 3 bases, with 24 bases between the two germline ends. CDR3: CASSQRVRQVGLNQPQHF. The CDR3 DNA reads TGTGCCAGCAGCCAGAGAGTTCGACAGGTCGGACTCAATCAGCCCCAGCATTTT.

This chain joins TRBV7-2 and TRBJ1-1; 8 bases are shared with TRBD1. Losses at the gene ends were 1 base for V and 2 bases for J; bases not matched to a gene: 3. The CDR3 sequence is 15 residues long. Germline CDR1 reads SGHTA; CDR2 reads FQGNSA. The CDR3 protein is CASSLVTGVNTEAFF. CDR3 DNA: TGTGCCAGCAGCTTAGTGACAGGGGTCAACACTGAAGCTTTCTTT.

By proportion, this clonotype is medium-sized. This chain connects TRBV10-3 to TRBJ2-6; D perhaps matches TRBD2 (6 bases). CDR3 length equals 12 residues. Germline V lookup: CDR1 ENHRY, CDR2 SYGVKD. Trimming removed 5 bases at V and 8 bases at J, with 7 bases between. The DNA for the CDR3 is TGTGCCATCAGTCGGGACTCCAACGTCCTGACTTTC. Translated: CAISRDSNVLTF.

This clonotype was detected a few times. The chain combines TRBV7-2 with TRBJ1-4; D unresolved. The CDR3 runs to 14 residues. V lost 5 bases and J lost 3, with 10 bases in between. CDR1 and CDR2 from the germline V gene are SGHTA and FQGNSA. The CDR3 DNA reads TGTGCCAGCAGCCGGGAGATGGCTAATGAAAAACTGTTTTTT. Translating it yields CASSREMANEKLFF. Supplemented by reference TRBV7-2 and TRBJ1-4, the full variable domain reads GAGVSQSPSNKVTEKGKDVELRCDPISGHTALYWYRQSLGQGLEFLIYFQGNSAPDKSGLPSDRFSAERTGGSVSTLTIQRTQQEDSAVYLCASSREMANEKLFFGSGTQLSVL.

This clonotype was detected only once. The CDR3 reads CATSRLRQGNQPQHF. The CDR3 region has the DNA TGTGCCACCAGCAGACTGCGACAGGGGAATCAGCCCCAGCATTTT. This chain uses TRBV15 with TRBJ1-5, with 8 bases identical to TRBD1. V lost 2 bases and J lost 4; bases outside the gene matches: 4. This CDR3 contains 15 residues. Germline V gives CDR1 LNHNV, CDR2 YYDKDF (reference sequence).

This clonotype was observed many times. V and J are TRBV4-2 and TRBJ2-3; D perhaps matches TRBD2 (6 bases). The CDR3 extends over 16 amino acids. Germline CDR1 is LGHNA and CDR2 is YNFKEQ. V shed 0 bases and J shed 0 bases, with 10 bases lying between them. The CDR3 protein is CASSQDSLASTDTQYF. CDR3 in DNA: TGTGCCAGCAGCCAAGATTCCCTAGCGAGCACAGATACGCAGTATTTT.

The V and J genes are TRBV6-1 and TRBJ1-5; D is unclear. This CDR3 is built from 15 residues. The V and J ends lost 7 bases and 0 bases respectively, with 13 bases between them. Germline-derived CDR1 and CDR2 are MNHNS and SASEGT. The chain's CDR3 is CASTQEGVSNQPQHF. CDR3 coding DNA: TGTGCCAGCACCCAGGAGGGAGTTAGCAATCAGCCCCAGCATTTT.

The DNA of the CDR3 is TGTGCCAGCAGTCGGACAGGGGTAAGCAATCAGCCCCAGCATTTT. This sequence encodes CASSRTGVSNQPQHF. The chain carries TRBV27 and TRBJ1-5, with 9 bases lining up with TRBD1. J was trimmed by 1 base and V by 5 bases; bases with no gene match: 3. From germline, CDR1 is MNHEY and CDR2 SMNVEV (reference sequence). The CDR3 is made up of 15 amino acids.